The clone carrying this T cell receptor (delta chain) was seen repeatedly, ten times or more. Its antigen is as yet unknown. The data derive from a study of γδ T cells in repeated Plasmodium falciparum infection. About the research overall: Malaria-naive adults were infected with P. falciparum NF54 four times over roughly 640 days. Study results and limitations: Vdelta2-negative gammadelta repertoires appeared less diverse and less shared in Malian than Australian children.

Gammadelta T cells were flow-sorted from PBMC into Vgamma9/Vdelta2+ and Vdelta2-negative populations for bulk analysis. The germline V gene has CDR1 TSWWSYY and CDR2 QGS. With 4 bases clipped from V and 1 base from J, the junction kept 24 bases outside the gene matches. The CDR3 has 21 residues. TCRdb re-called clones from the multiplex PCR reads via CATT. The table has about 93,000 delta-chain clones, approximately 1% seen once; the top ten hold just under 10%. The material sequenced was gamma-delta T cells from blood. J is TRDJ1 and V is TRDV1; the match to TRDD2 covers 7 bases. This sequence was found in a pool of human donors (malaria-infected and uninfected, not separated). Written as DNA, the CDR3 is TGTGCTCTTGGGGTCGGCCTTCCTCTGCCCCTACCGAGCCCGGGCACCGATAAACTCATCTTT. Its translation: CALGVGLPLPLPSPGTDKLIF.